This is a list of T cell receptor beta chains from one sample in a study of blood T cell repertoires in COVID-19. The data were produced by immunoSEQ multiplex PCR, yet TCRdb's version contains in-frame clones alone and is incomplete. The table includes hundreds of thousands of clones, approximately 80% detected once. Sequenced input: peripheral blood. The receptor source for this set is a man aged 35-49 years with acute or convalescent COVID-19. CDR3s include the opening cysteine and the closing phenylalanine or tryptophan. D genes are given only for firm matches. Only part of the rows carry a size: once, few, many, or a class if the clone is expanded.

abundance,j_gene,v_gene,d_gene,CDR3nt,CDR3aa
-,TRBJ1-2,TRBV7-2,TRBD1,TGTGCCAGCAGCTTAGTGGGGACAGCTAATGGCTACACCTTC,CASSLVGTANGYTF
-,TRBJ2-1,TRBV4-1,TRBD2,TGCGCCAGCAGCCACATTACCGGGACTAGCGGGTACAATGAGCAGTTCTTC,CASSHITGTSGYNEQFF
-,TRBJ2-7,TRBV6-2/TRBV6-3,-,TGTGCCAGCAGTTACAGAGGACATTTCGTGGAGCAGTACTTC,CASSYRGHFVEQYF
-,TRBJ2-1,TRBV9,TRBD2,TGTGCCAGCAGCGTAGTGGCCAGCGGGAGTTCCTACAATGAGCAGTTCTTC,CASSVVASGSSYNEQFF
-,TRBJ2-5,TRBV14,TRBD2,TGTGCCAGCAGCCCGCTCACTAGCGGCCAAGAGACCCAGTACTTC,CASSPLTSGQETQYF
-,TRBJ1-2,TRBV2,-,TGTGCCAGCAGTGACCGGGGGGGAAGGGATGGCTACACCTTC,CASSDRGGRDGYTF
few,TRBJ2-3,TRBV13,TRBD2,TGTGCCAGCAGCCCCACCCCGGATTGGGCGGGAGGGCCGGGCACAGATACGCAGTATTTT,CASSPTPDWAGGPGTDTQYF
-,TRBJ2-7,TRBV27,TRBD2,TGTGCCAGCAGTCCCCTCGTGCTAGCGGGAGGGCCCGGGGTCCACGAGCAGTACTTC,CASSPLVLAGGPGVHEQYF
-,TRBJ2-3,TRBV11-3,-,TGTGCCAGCAGCACTTCAACCTCTTCGCGCACAGATACGCAGTATTTT,CASSTSTSSRTDTQYF
few,TRBJ1-3,TRBV7-6,-,TGTGCCAGCAGCACAGGGTTTGCTGACACCATATATTTT,CASSTGFADTIYF
-,TRBJ1-1,TRBV18,-,TGTGCCAGCTCCTCCGGGGGAGGTCACACTGAAGCTTTCTTT,CASSSGGGHTEAFF
-,TRBJ1-1,TRBV6-5,TRBD1,TGTGCCAGCATACCGCCGGGACAGCGAATCCCTGAAGCTTTCTTT,CASIPPGQRIPEAFF
-,TRBJ1-2,TRBV29-1,TRBD1,TGCAGCGTCTACAGGGGGATGGATGGCTACACCTTC,CSVYRGMDGYTF
-,TRBJ1-5,TRBV4-2,TRBD1,TGTGCCAGCAGCCAAGATCCCGGGACAGCGGATCAGCCCCAGCATTTT,CASSQDPGTADQPQHF
few,TRBJ2-3,TRBV25-1,TRBD2,TGTGCCAGCAGGGGAAGGGGGACTAGCTCGAGAAATTTT,CASRGRGTSSRNF
-,TRBJ2-1,TRBV5-8,TRBD2,TGTGCCAGCAAATACGGGACTAGCCCCTACAATGAGCAGTTCTTC,CASKYGTSPYNEQFF
-,TRBJ2-7,TRBV10-3,TRBD2,TGTGCCATCAGTGAGGGGGGACTAGCGGGAGTCAAGGACGAGCAGTACTTC,CAISEGGLAGVKDEQYF
-,TRBJ2-1,TRBV6-2/TRBV6-3,TRBD1,TGTGCCAGCAGTTACGACAGGGGGGCCAGCAATGAGCAGTTCTTC,CASSYDRGASNEQFF
-,TRBJ1-3,TRBV4-1,-,TGCGCCAGCAGCACACGGGACTTGGATGGAAACACCATATATTTT,CASSTRDLDGNTIYF
-,TRBJ1-3,TRBV19,-,TGTGCCAGTAGTACCCGTCGGGGGAGCTCTGGAAACACCATATATTTT,CASSTRRGSSGNTIYF
-,TRBJ1-5,TRBV5-1,TRBD1,TGCGCCAGCAGCTTGGTGGCCCCAAAAGGAAAAGTACAGGGGGCGAAAAGCAATCAGCCCCAGCATTTT,CASSLVAPKGKVQGAKSNQPQHF
-,TRBJ2-1,TRBV18,-,TGTGCCAGCTCCCCCGACACAACTCGCAATGAGCAGTTCTTC,CASSPDTTRNEQFF
-,TRBJ1-4,TRBV2,-,TGTGCCAGCAACGGAGCGGATGCAACTAATGAAAAACTGTTTTTT,CASNGADATNEKLFF
-,TRBJ2-7,TRBV19,TRBD2,TGTGCCAGTAGTGGAGGGACTAGCGGGACCGAGCAGTACTTC,CASSGGTSGTEQYF
-,TRBJ2-5,TRBV2,TRBD1,TGTGCCAGCAGTGTACCGGGACAGGGCCCGGAGACCCAGTACTTC,CASSVPGQGPETQYF
-,TRBJ1-5,TRBV6-5,-,TGTGCCAGCAATCTCGGACAGAGCAATCAGCCCCAGCATTTT,CASNLGQSNQPQHF
-,TRBJ2-3,TRBV7-9,TRBD2,TGTGCCAGCAGCTTTAGCGGGAGTATGACAGATACGCAGTATTTT,CASSFSGSMTDTQYF
-,TRBJ2-1,TRBV9,TRBD2,TGTGCCAGCAGCTTTAGCGGGAGGGGGGATGAGCAGTTCTTC,CASSFSGRGDEQFF
-,TRBJ2-1,TRBV25-1,-,TGTGCCAGCTCCATACAGGGCTCCTACAATGAGCAGTTCTTC,CASSIQGSYNEQFF
-,TRBJ1-6,TRBV6-5,TRBD1,TGTGCCAGCAGTTACTATACCGACAGGGGGAATTCACCCCTCCACTTT,CASSYYTDRGNSPLHF
-,TRBJ1-3,TRBV18,TRBD1,TGTGCCAGCTCAATCGACAGGGCCTCTGGAAACACCATATATTTT,CASSIDRASGNTIYF
-,TRBJ2-1,TRBV3-1/TRBV3-2,-,TGTGCCAGCAGCCAAGACCACTCAAACCCGAATGAGCAGTTCTTC,CASSQDHSNPNEQFF
-,TRBJ1-3,TRBV5-1,-,TGCGCCAGCAGCTTGCTTTTGCGGGAATCTGGAAACACCATATATTTT,CASSLLLRESGNTIYF
-,TRBJ2-1,TRBV7-9,TRBD2,TGTGCCAGCAGACGAAACGGGAGGGCCAGGAATGAGCAGTTCTTC,CASRRNGRARNEQFF
-,TRBJ2-2,TRBV5-4,-,TGTGCCAGCAGCCCTACTAGGGCTACGAACACCGGGGAGCTGTTTTTT,CASSPTRATNTGELFF
-,TRBJ1-6,TRBV7-2,TRBD1,TGTGCCAGCAGACCAAGTACAGGGGGCATTACACCCCTCCACTTT,CASRPSTGGITPLHF
-,TRBJ2-4,TRBV2,TRBD2,TGTGCCAGCAGTGAGGAACAACTAGCGGGGATAGCCAAAAACATTCAGTACTTC,CASSEEQLAGIAKNIQYF
-,TRBJ2-7,TRBV18,TRBD2,TGTGCCAGCTCGGGGGGACTAGCGGAGACCTACGAGCAGTACTTC,CASSGGLAETYEQYF
-,TRBJ1-5,TRBV10-2,TRBD1,TGCGCCAGCAGTGAGTCGACAGGGACGAGAGGAGAACGGCATTTT,CASSESTGTRGERHF
-,TRBJ1-3,TRBV29-1,-,TGCAGCGTTGTCGAGGGGGTAACCTCTGGAAACACCATATATTTT,CSVVEGVTSGNTIYF
few,TRBJ1-1,TRBV7-9,-,TGTGCCAGCAGCTTCGGGGAGGGGGTTGCTTTCTTT,CASSFGEGVAFF
-,TRBJ2-5,TRBV4-1,TRBD1,TGCGCCAGCAGCCTATCGACGCCGGGACAGACGTACCAAGAGACCCAGTACTTC,CASSLSTPGQTYQETQYF
-,TRBJ2-5,TRBV7-6,-,TGTGCCAGCAGCTTGGACCCTGACAGAAGCGAGACCCAGTACTTC,CASSLDPDRSETQYF
-,TRBJ1-1,TRBV18,TRBD1,TGTGCCAGCTCACCACCGCAGGGGGGCACTGAAGCTTTCTTT,CASSPPQGGTEAFF
-,TRBJ1-2,TRBV12-3/TRBV12-4,TRBD1,TGTGCCAGCAGCCCGGACAGGGTTAATGGCTACACCTTC,CASSPDRVNGYTF
-,TRBJ2-3,TRBV7-9,-,TGTGCCAGCAGCTTCGCGAGTAGCGGTAGCAGAGGTACGCAGTATTTT,CASSFASSGSRGTQYF
-,TRBJ1-5,TRBV7-6,TRBD1,TGTGCCAGCAGCTTTCTGGGGGGACAGGGGACTCAGCCCCAGCATTTT,CASSFLGGQGTQPQHF
-,TRBJ2-2,TRBV1,-,TGCACCAGCAGCCGAGCAAGTAGCGGGAGACCTTTCACCGGGGAGCTGTTTTTT,CTSSRASSGRPFTGELFF
-,TRBJ1-2,TRBV6-5,-,TGTGCCAGCAGGCCCGCCGGGGGCTATGGCTACACCTTC,CASRPAGGYGYTF
-,TRBJ2-1,TRBV5-8,-,TGTGCCAGCAGCTCGACGGCGGGTCTAGCGTGGAGGTCCGATGAGCAGTTCTTC,CASSSTAGLAWRSDEQFF
-,TRBJ1-5,TRBV10-3,-,TGTGCCACAGCCCCTGCCCCCTTGTTAGCCGATAGCAATCAGCCCCAGCATTTT,CATAPAPLLADSNQPQHF
-,TRBJ2-4,TRBV4-2,TRBD2,TGTGCCAGCAGCCAAGAAGTTGGGGCTCCCTGGGGGGGGAACATTCAGTACTTC,CASSQEVGAPWGGNIQYF
-,TRBJ1-2,TRBV30,-,TGTGCCTTGACTACAGGGACCTATGGCTACACCTTC,CALTTGTYGYTF